Sequencing of this T cell receptor beta chain was carried out in a study of OX40 agonist ivuxolimab in advanced cancers. Findings and caveats of the study: Circulating CD4+ and CD8+ T cells showed clonal expansion by week 6 at 0.1 to 3.0 mg/kg.

Data came from immunoSEQ multiplex PCR; TCRdb stores just in-frame clones and leaves some out. Among more than 70,000 clones listed, approximately 86% were seen once. Germline V gives CDR1 MGHRA, CDR2 YSYEKL. Trimming removed 4 bases at V and 0 bases at J, with 16 bases between. The CDR3 runs to 17 residues. This clone appeared once. Antigen: not known. The sample was CD4+ or CD8+ T cells sorted from blood, taken in a trial of the OX40 agonist ivuxolimab. V is TRBV4-1 and J is TRBJ1-3, with TRBD1 as a possible D gene (5 bases). The receptor was isolated from an adult with an advanced solid tumor such as melanoma, head and neck, liver or kidney cancer. For the CDR3, the DNA is TGCGCCAGCAGCCGAGAACCAACGGGACTCTCTGGAAACACCATATATTTT. Protein: CASSREPTGLSGNTIYF.